This TCR beta chain came from a study of PD-1 blockade in classical Hodgkin lymphoma. Clones were sequenced by immunoSEQ multiplex PCR, and TCRdb holds only the in-frame ones, with some missing. The sample lists over 20,000 clones; 85% to 90% were seen once. Time point meaning: newly diagnosed, previously untreated cHL patient sample. Applied to thawed PBMCs, magnetic negative selection was the method used to isolate CD8+ T cells. CDR3 length: 14 amino acids. The germline CDR1 and CDR2 sequences are SQVTM and ANQGSEA. The V end lost 3 bases, the J end lost 1 base, and 12 bases lay between the germline ends.

This chain connects TRBV29-1 to TRBJ2-5, with D tentatively TRBD1 or TRBD2 (5 bases each). The clonotype was recovered from a human donor with classical Hodgkin lymphoma. What was sequenced was CD8+ T cells from blood. CDR3 bases: TGCAGCGTTGAGGGACGGGTTTCCCAAGAGACCCAGTACTTC. This gives the protein CSVEGRVSQETQYF.